The sequence of this T cell receptor beta chain was determined in a study of blood T cell repertoires in COVID-19. Study-level background: Acute and convalescent COVID-19 samples came from the United States, Italy and Spain. The analysed material was cDNA or gDNA that came from T cells, B-cell-depleted T cells, or PBMCs.

In the original analysis: How many nucleated cells were present was estimated from reference gene primer amplification. Some clones are missing from TCRdb's copy, which holds only in-frame ones; the method was immunoSEQ multiplex PCR. V and J calls and clone size follow that table, whereas D and trimming were derived from the DNA. The sample shows roughly 180,000 clones, about 75% of them seen only once. CDR1 is SGHVS and CDR2 is FQNEAQ in the germline V gene. This CDR3 is built from 15 residues. V gave up 2 bases and J gave up 5 bases, with 14 bases separating them. This chain joins TRBV7-8 and TRBJ2-3; a possible D gene is TRBD1 (7 bases). Sequenced material: peripheral blood. This receptor was identified in a woman between 45 and 60 years old with active or convalescent COVID-19. CDR3 nucleotides: TGTGCCAGCAGCTTATCAGGGGGGTATGTAGATACGCAGTATTTT. It encodes CASSLSGGYVDTQYF.